A single T cell receptor beta chain is shown here with its context. In the original processing: By means of reference gene primer amplification, nucleated cell counts were estimated. TCRdb's table, derived via immunoSEQ multiplex PCR, lists solely in-frame clones and lacks some. That table supplies the V and J calls and clone size; D and trimming were determined from the DNA. The data show 150,000 or so clones, approximately 91% seen once. This record belongs to a study of blood T cell repertoires in COVID-19. Study summary: Researchers got acute and convalescent COVID-19 samples from the United States, Italy and Spain.

This CDR3 region has 14 residues. The V gene's germline CDR1 is LNHDA and CDR2 SQIVND (reference sequence). The J segment lost 10 bases and the V segment lost 11 bases, leaving 13 bases of the junction unmatched. The source material was peripheral blood. This sequence joins TRBV19 and TRBJ1-6; 8 bases agree with TRBD1. The TCR was taken from a young man with acute or convalescent COVID-19. The CDR3 DNA reads as TGTGCCGTCAGCACGAGACAGGGGAGATCACCCCTCCACTTT. This gives the protein CAVSTRQGRSPLHF.